Each of the 18 T cell receptor beta chains below was sequenced from the same sample in a study of technical replicates of blood from a few donors. Method: immunoSEQ multiplex PCR; TCRdb's copy keeps in-frame clones and lacks some. The sample records about 70,000 clones, approximately 97% being singletons. The specimen was T cells isolated from PBMCs. The receptors stem from a human donor in good health.

The chain couples TRBV4-1 to TRBJ1-5, with TRBD1 identical over 10 bases. With 4 bases clipped from V and 5 bases from J, the junction kept 11 bases outside the gene matches. Germline assignment: CDR1 MGHRA and CDR2 YSYEKL. This CDR3 has 17 residues. This CDR3 is CASSPGQGRRRDQPQHF. The CDR3 region has the DNA TGCGCCAGCAGCCCGGGACAGGGGCGAAGAAGGGATCAGCCCCAGCATTTT.

The chain is built from TRBV29-1 and TRBJ2-3; weak D call: TRBD1 (6 bases). The germline V gene has CDR1 SQVTM and CDR2 ANQGSEA. The V end lost 3 bases, the J end lost 6 bases, and 7 bases lay between the germline ends. The CDR3 has 11 amino acids. The CDR3, as DNA: TGCAGCGTTGATAGGGGGGATACGCAGTATTTT. Amino acids: CSVDRGDTQYF.

This chain connects TRBV5-4 to TRBJ2-3; 7 nucleotides match TRBD2. J gave up 4 bases and V 6 bases, and 5 bases lay outside the gene matches. The CDR3 runs to 13 residues. Germline V gene lookup returns CDR1 SGHNT and CDR2 YYREEE (reference sequence). In DNA, the CDR3 is TGTGCCAGCACGGGCGGGAGCGCAGATACGCAGTATTTT. Its translation: CASTGGSADTQYF.

The chain combines TRBV7-8 with TRBJ1-4; D is uncertain. The CDR3 consists of 16 residues. From germline, CDR1 is SGHVS and CDR2 FQNEAQ. The V end lost 3 bases, the J end lost 4 bases, and 15 bases lay between the germline ends. The CDR3 region is CASSFFQQSSNEKLFF. The DNA for the CDR3 is TGTGCCAGCAGCTTTTTTCAACAGTCAAGTAATGAAAAACTGTTTTTT.

The chain recombines TRBV30 with TRBJ2-2, with 9 bases lining up with TRBD2. The CDR3 sequence is 15 residues long. Germline V lookup: CDR1 GTSNPN, CDR2 SVGIG (reference sequence). V dropped 5 bases and J dropped 3; count of bases not matched to a gene: 7. CDR3 sequence: CAWGGAGGYTGELFF. CDR3 sequence (DNA): TGTGCCTGGGGTGGGGCGGGGGGGTACACCGGGGAGCTGTTTTTT.

This clone was counted once. The gene calls are TRBV9 and TRBJ2-3; 8 bases are a match to TRBD2. The ends lost 3 bases at V and 4 bases at J; junction bases unmatched: 13. Germline lookup yields CDR1 SGDLS and CDR2 YYNGEE. The CDR3 contains 17 residues. CDR3 nucleotides: TGTGCCAGCAGCGAGAGGGAGTACCGGGGGGGCCCAGATACGCAGTATTTT. This gives the protein CASSEREYRGGPDTQYF.

The sample holds one count of this clone. The chain has TRBV18 and TRBJ2-2; D perhaps matches TRBD2 (6 bases). Germline V gene lookup returns CDR1 KGHSH and CDR2 LQKENI. V was clipped by 2 bases and J by 5 bases, with 6 bases between them. This CDR3 has 13 residues. The CDR3 nucleotides read TGTGCCAGCTCACCAAGCGGGACCGGGGAGCTGTTTTTT. This codes for CASSPSGTGELFF.

This clone has only one observation. V gene TRBV2 combines with J gene TRBJ2-3; TRBD2 matches 10 bases. This CDR3 has 14 amino acids. V was clipped by 8 bases and J by 3 bases; unmatched bases: 5. Germline loops: CDR1 SNHLY, CDR2 FYNNEI. DNA of the CDR3: TGTGCCAGCGGACTAGCGGTGTTTACAGATACGCAGTATTTT. Its translation is CASGLAVFTDTQYF.

The chain is built from TRBV7-9 and TRBJ1-2; D is perhaps TRBD1 (6 bases). Germline V CDR1 and CDR2: SEHNR, FQNEAQ (reference sequence). The CDR3 totals 15 residues. The ends were cut back, 7 bases at V and 2 bases at J, with 17 bases in the middle. The CDR3 DNA follows: TGTGCCAGCAATACAATAGAGGGGGTCAACTATGGCTACACCTTC. Encoded protein: CASNTIEGVNYGYTF.

V and J are TRBV18 and TRBJ2-7; D not resolved. Germline CDR1 and CDR2: KGHSH and LQKENI. V was trimmed by 0 bases and J by 0 bases, leaving 3 bases between them. The CDR3 length is 13 residues. The CDR3 reads CASSPPSSYEQYF. CDR3 DNA sequence: TGTGCCAGCTCACCACCCAGCTCCTACGAGCAGTACTTC.

The chain is built from TRBV6-5 and TRBJ2-7; tentatively, D is TRBD2 (5 bases). Germline CDR1 reads MNHEY; CDR2 reads SVGAGI. The length of the CDR3 is 14 residues. The V end lost 0 bases, the J end lost 5 bases, and 11 bases lay between the germline ends. This CDR3 is CASSYSSGLDEQYF. CDR3 DNA sequence: TGTGCCAGCAGTTACTCGTCGGGGTTGGACGAGCAGTACTTC.

The chain recombines TRBV18 with TRBJ2-1; 14 bases agree with TRBD2. This CDR3 has 15 residues. Germline CDR1 KGHSH, CDR2 LQKENI. The V and J ends lost 6 bases and 8 bases, in that order; junction bases with no gene match: 6. CDR3: CASSRTSGRLDEQFF. As DNA, the CDR3 is TGTGCCAGCTCGCGGACTAGCGGGAGGTTGGATGAGCAGTTCTTC.

This chain connects TRBV5-4 to TRBJ2-5; unclear D gene. The length of the CDR3 is 13 residues. V was cut by 0 bases and J by 3 bases, with 6 bases left in between. Looked up from germline, CDR1 is SGHNT and CDR2 is YYREEE (reference sequence). CDR3 sequence: CASSLAQKETQYF. The CDR3 nucleotides are TGTGCCAGCAGCTTGGCACAGAAAGAGACCCAGTACTTC.

The rearrangement uses TRBV13 and TRBJ2-7; 8 bases line up with TRBD1. Looked up from germline, CDR1 is PRHDT and CDR2 is FYEKMQ (reference sequence). V shed 4 bases, J shed 5 bases, and the junction held 1 base outside the gene matches. This CDR3 comprises 12 residues. The CDR3 sequence: CASSWTGNEQYF. CDR3 sequence (DNA): TGTGCCAGCAGCTGGACAGGGAACGAGCAGTACTTC. The variable domain in full, with the rest retrieved from reference TRBV13 and TRBJ2-7, is AAGVIQSPRHLIKEKRETATLKCYPIPRHDTVYWYQQGPGQDPQFLISFYEKMQSDKGSIPDRFSAQQFSDYHSELNMSSLELGDSALYFCASSWTGNEQYFGPGTRLTVT.

The chain has TRBV28 and TRBJ2-1, with TRBD2 matching over 9 bases. The CDR3 is 14 amino acids. The V gene end was trimmed by 5 bases and the J gene end by 9 bases; junction bases not matched to a gene: 8. CDR1 is MDHEN, CDR2 SYDVKM, per germline. The CDR3 coding sequence is TGTGCCAGCAGTGTGACGGGACTAGCATCTGAGCAGTTCTTC. It specifies CASSVTGLASEQFF. The variable domain in full, with the rest retrieved from reference TRBV28 and TRBJ2-1, is DVKVTQSSRYLVKRTGEKVFLECVQDMDHENMFWYRQDPGLGLRLIYFSYDVKMKEKGDIPEGYSVSREKKERFSLILESASTNQTSMYLCASSVTGLASEQFFGPGTRLTVL.

The rearrangement links TRBV27 to TRBJ1-1, with D unresolved. The V gene lost 0 bases and the J gene lost 3 bases, with 8 bases spanning the gap. Germline lookup yields CDR1 MNHEY and CDR2 SMNVEV (reference sequence). This CDR3 is built from 14 residues. CDR3 in DNA: TGTGCCAGCAGTTTATCGACAAGTTACACTGAAGCTTTCTTT. Translating gives CASSLSTSYTEAFF.

V usage is TRBV10-2 and J usage is TRBJ2-5; D unclear. The CDR3 contains 11 residues. Germline V gene data show CDR1 as WSHSY and CDR2 as SAAADI. V was cut by 7 bases and J by 2 bases, with 5 bases left in between. The CDR3 DNA sequence: TGCGCCAGCATGAGACAAGAGACCCAGTACTTC. It yields the protein CASMRQETQYF.

CDR3 sequence reads: CASSLDLNTEAFF. CDR3 in DNA: TGCGCCAGCAGCTTAGATCTAAACACTGAAGCTTTCTTT. V and J are TRBV5-1 and TRBJ1-1; the D is unclear. CDR1 is SGHRS, CDR2 YFSETQ, per germline. The V gene lost 2 bases and the J gene lost 2 bases, with 7 bases spanning the gap. This CDR3 contains 13 residues.